This TCR beta chain was identified during a study of T cell changes during pregnancy in multiple sclerosis. The protocol was immunoSEQ multiplex PCR, while the TCRdb copy is restricted to in-frame clones and leaves out a portion. The repertoire consists of some 60,000 clones, with around 93% occurring once and the leading ten covering 0.76%. The material was CD4+ T cells from peripheral blood mononuclear cells, obtained in the first trimester of pregnancy. This TCR was recovered from a female donor with multiple sclerosis, enrolled in a pregnancy study.

The CDR3 DNA reads TGTGCCACCAGCAGAGACCCCCCGGGTCGGGGCACAGATACGCAGTATTTT. Its protein product is CATSRDPPGRGTDTQYF. The chain has TRBV15 and TRBJ2-3; D ambiguous. Trimming took 0 bases from V and 1 from J, leaving 14 bases between them. Germline CDR1 reads LNHNV; CDR2 reads YYDKDF (reference sequence). CDR3 size: 17 residues.